Reported below is one TCR beta chain. This clonotype was seen many times. Its target antigen remains unknown. No qualities accompany the bases; no much larger clone lies one base away. Trimming leaves V shorter by 6 bases and J shorter by 2 bases, with the junction holding 3 bases beyond the gene matches. According to the germline V gene, CDR1 reads SGHTA and CDR2 reads FQGNSA. Spanning cysteine to phenylalanine, the CDR3 consists of 14 amino acids. The retained sequence is limited to the CDR3, 42 bases, with the frame set at the first base. This sample is part of a study of regulatory T cells in long-lasting Graves disease (dated by TCRdb to about 2021). Regarding the research as a whole: Persistent Graves' disease was defined as antithyroid drug treatment for over 5 years with persistently positive TSH receptor autoantibodies. Patients with persistent Graves' disease were compared with patients with newly diagnosed Graves' disease using TCR sequencing and RNA sequencing of peripheral blood. In the clinical cohort, patients with persistent Graves' disease had used antithyroid drugs for an average of about 10.3 years. A total of roughly 33 samples underwent TCR sequencing: roughly 13 from persistent and roughly 20 from newly diagnosed Graves' disease patients. The study took place in China and was registered as a clinical trial.

In the paper's terms, the time point label means: persistent/refractory GD, antithyroid drugs over 5 years with positive TRAb. RNA was extracted from PBMCs in TRIzol for both TCR sequencing and RNA sequencing. The diagnosis of Graves' disease was made according to American Thyroid Association guidelines. Patients for the study were recruited at an endocrinology department in Xi'an, China. From each patient, approximately 9 milliliters of peripheral blood was collected into an EDTA anticoagulant tube. PBMCs were isolated by Ficoll Paque Plus density gradient separation without further T cell sorting. RNA quality was checked with an Agilent 2100 Bioanalyzer and agarose gel, and concentration with a NanoDrop 2000. The method behind the library was multiplex PCR. Reads for this sample came from an Illumina HiSeq 4000. iRepertoire HTBI primers and Arm-PCR amplification of CDR3 regions were used to construct TCR beta libraries. Before sequencing, the PCR products underwent gel purification. The original pipeline was this. A total of fewer than 65 TRBV and about 13 TRBJ segments were identified across samples and were used for gene usage analysis of CDR3 amino acid clonotypes. COPE and FqMerger were used to merge filtered high-quality paired reads into contigs. BLAST was used to align contigs to IMGT TRBV, TRBD and TRBJ reference genes, and CDR3 was defined according to IMGT. Clonotypes above 0.1% frequency were classified as highly expanded clones. Shannon entropy served as the measure of repertoire diversity, while the Gini coefficient captured V-J evenness. A clonotype was considered public if more than one individual shared it. The raw public data were reprocessed by TCRdb itself: fastp quality trimming at Q25, MiXCR clonotype calling, in-frame beta chains only. Identical CDR3 proteins give one entry, which carries the most common genes and DNA. For this entry, the V and J calls and clone size follow TCRdb and not the study's own pipeline. Across this sample there are a few hundred thousand distinct CDR3 sequences, with 20% to 25% seen only once. Around 7% of the sample rests with the top ten.

Here is what the overall study found, with its caveats: More public clonotypes were shared among persistent patients (more than 2,500) than among newly diagnosed patients (966). Compared with newly diagnosed patients, patients with persistent Graves' disease had lower TCR Shannon entropy and fewer highly expanded clones, which suggests clonal expansion. Only the TCR beta chain was sequenced and analyzed. As a limitation, the authors acknowledged that the small sample size may reduce accuracy. TRBV28, TRBJ1-2 and TRBJ2-5 were preferentially used in persistent disease, while TRBV20-1 and TRBJ2-1 were favored in newly diagnosed disease. Because the primary lesion, thyroid tissue, could not be accessed, the study looked at peripheral blood alone.

The rearranged chain carries TRBV7-2 and TRBJ2-7, with 11 bases aligning to TRBD2. This sample comprised peripheral blood mononuclear cells (PBMCs), obtained when the disease was refractory, from a patient treated with antithyroid drugs. The TCR comes from a female donor with Graves disease. The CDR3 region has the sequence CASSLGLAAYEQYF. The sequence in DNA is TGTGCCAGCAGTTTGGGACTAGCGGCCTACGAGCAGTACTTC.